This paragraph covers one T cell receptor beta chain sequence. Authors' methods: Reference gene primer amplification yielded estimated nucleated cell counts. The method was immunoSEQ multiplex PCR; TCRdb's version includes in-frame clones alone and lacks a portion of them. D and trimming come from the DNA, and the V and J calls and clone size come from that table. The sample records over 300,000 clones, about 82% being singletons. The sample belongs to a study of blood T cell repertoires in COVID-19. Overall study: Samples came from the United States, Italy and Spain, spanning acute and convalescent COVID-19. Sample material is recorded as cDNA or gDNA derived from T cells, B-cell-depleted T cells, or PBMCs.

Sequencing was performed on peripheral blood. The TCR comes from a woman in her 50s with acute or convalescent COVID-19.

CDR3: CSVEGGTSFPSSYNEQFF. The CDR3 bases are TGCAGCGTTGAAGGGGGGACTAGCTTCCCGAGCTCCTACAATGAGCAGTTCTTC. The rearrangement links TRBV29-1 to TRBJ2-1; 9 bases line up with TRBD2. CDR1 and CDR2 (germline): SQVTM, ANQGSEA. The length of the CDR3 is 18 residues. Losses at the gene ends were 1 base for V and 0 bases for J; bases not matched to a gene: 10.